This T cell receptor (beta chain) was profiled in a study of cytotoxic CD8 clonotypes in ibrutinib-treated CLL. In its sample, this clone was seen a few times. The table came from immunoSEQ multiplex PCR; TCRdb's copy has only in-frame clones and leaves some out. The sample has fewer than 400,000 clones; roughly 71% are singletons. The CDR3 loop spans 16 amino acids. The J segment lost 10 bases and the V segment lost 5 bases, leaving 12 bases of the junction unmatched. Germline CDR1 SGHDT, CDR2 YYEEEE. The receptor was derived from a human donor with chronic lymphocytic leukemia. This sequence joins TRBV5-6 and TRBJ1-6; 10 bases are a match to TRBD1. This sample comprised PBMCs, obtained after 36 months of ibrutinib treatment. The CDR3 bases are TGTGCCAGCAGTAGAGGATCCGGGACAGGGGACTCACCCCTCCACTTT. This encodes CASSRGSGTGDSPLHF.